Described below is a single T cell receptor beta chain sequence and its context. As processed by the authors: Nucleated cell number was recorded as an estimate derived from reference gene primer amplification. Here immunoSEQ multiplex PCR was the method, and the copy in TCRdb shows in-frame clones only, minus some. For V, J and clone size, that table is used; D and trimming come from the DNA. Among about 190,000 clones listed, about four fifths were seen once. The data originate from a study of blood T cell repertoires in COVID-19. As for the study in general: Italy, Spain and the United States were the sources of the convalescent and acute COVID-19 samples. T cells, B-cell-depleted T cells, or PBMCs supplied cDNA or gDNA.

Germline V gene data show CDR1 as SGDLS and CDR2 as YYNGEE. The ends lost 2 bases at V and 5 bases at J; junction bases unmatched: 11. The CDR3 extends over 17 amino acids. The chain combines TRBV9 with TRBJ2-1; 9 bases match TRBD2. This TCR was sampled from a woman aged 70-85 years with active or convalescent COVID-19. Sequenced sample: peripheral blood. The CDR3 coding sequence is TGTGCCAGCAGCGTTTTTCTGGCGGGAGGGCTAAACAATGAGCAGTTCTTC. Translated: CASSVFLAGGLNNEQFF.